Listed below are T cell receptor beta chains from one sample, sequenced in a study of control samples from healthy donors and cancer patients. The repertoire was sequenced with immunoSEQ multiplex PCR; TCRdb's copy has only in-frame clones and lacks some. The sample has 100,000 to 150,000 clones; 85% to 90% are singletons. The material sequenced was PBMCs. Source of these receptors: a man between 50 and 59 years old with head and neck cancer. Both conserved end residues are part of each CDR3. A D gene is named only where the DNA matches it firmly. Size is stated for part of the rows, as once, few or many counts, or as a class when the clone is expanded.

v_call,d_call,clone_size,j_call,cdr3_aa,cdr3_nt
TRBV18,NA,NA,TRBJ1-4,CASSPTDSFNEKLFF,TGTGCCAGCTCACCAACAGACTCTTTTAATGAAAAACTGTTTTTT
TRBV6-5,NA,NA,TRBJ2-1,CASSLSVGADEQFF,TGTGCCAGCAGTTTGTCGGTTGGGGCCGATGAGCAGTTCTTC
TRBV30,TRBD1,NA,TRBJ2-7,CAWATGVAGEQYF,TGTGCCTGGGCGACAGGGGTAGCAGGCGAGCAGTACTTC
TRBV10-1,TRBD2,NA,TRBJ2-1,CASSDNRLAGGKNEQFF,TGCGCCAGCAGTGACAACCGACTAGCGGGGGGTAAAAATGAGCAGTTCTTC
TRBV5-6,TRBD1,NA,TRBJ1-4,CASSGWTGVREKLFF,TGTGCCAGCAGCGGATGGACAGGGGTGCGTGAAAAACTGTTTTTT
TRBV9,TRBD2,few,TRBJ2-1,CASSGGLAGRDEQFF,TGTGCCAGCAGCGGGGGGCTAGCGGGGCGAGATGAGCAGTTCTTC
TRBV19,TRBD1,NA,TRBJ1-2,CASSTGTVYGYTF,TGTGCCAGTAGTACCGGGACAGTCTATGGCTACACCTTC
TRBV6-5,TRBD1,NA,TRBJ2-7,CAYKRDSSYEQYF,TGTGCCTACAAAAGGGACAGCTCCTACGAGCAGTACTTC
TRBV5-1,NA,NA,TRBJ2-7,CASSGVNSYEQYF,TGCGCCAGCAGCGGAGTTAACTCCTACGAGCAGTACTTC
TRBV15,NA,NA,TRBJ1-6,CATSSQGDYNSPLHF,TGTGCCACCAGCAGTCAGGGAGACTATAATTCACCCCTCCACTTT
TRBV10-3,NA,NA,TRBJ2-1,CAISGRKSDEQFF,TGTGCCATCAGTGGCCGGAAGAGCGATGAGCAGTTCTTC
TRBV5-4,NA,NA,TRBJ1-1,CASSPGGSRTPEAFF,TGTGCCAGCAGCCCCGGGGGATCTCGAACCCCTGAAGCTTTCTTT
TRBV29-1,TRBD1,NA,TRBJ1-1,CSSRDRGEAFF,TGCAGCTCCCGGGACAGGGGCGAAGCTTTCTTT
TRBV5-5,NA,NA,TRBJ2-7,CASSLAGVVYEQYF,TGTGCCAGCAGCTTGGCAGGGGTTGTTTACGAGCAGTACTTC
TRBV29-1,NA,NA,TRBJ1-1,CSVEGSGRMNTEAFF,TGCAGCGTTGAAGGGTCTGGACGAATGAACACTGAAGCTTTCTTT
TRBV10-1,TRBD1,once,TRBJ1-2,CASIYMGKGQGFFYGYTF,TGCGCCAGCATCTATATGGGTAAGGGACAGGGGTTTTTCTATGGCTACACCTTC
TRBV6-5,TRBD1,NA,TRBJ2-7,CASSYLGQGAHEQYF,TGTGCCAGCAGTTACCTGGGGCAGGGGGCCCACGAGCAGTACTTC
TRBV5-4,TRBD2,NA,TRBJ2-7,CASSSEGTSIDEQYF,TGTGCCAGCAGCTCGGAAGGGACTAGTATCGACGAGCAGTACTTC
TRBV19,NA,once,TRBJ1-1,CASSSRTTGNTEAFF,TGTGCCAGTAGCTCACGGACAACCGGGAACACTGAAGCTTTCTTT
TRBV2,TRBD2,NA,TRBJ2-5,CASMKGTSGAQETQYF,TGTGCCAGCATGAAAGGGACTAGCGGAGCCCAAGAGACCCAGTACTTC
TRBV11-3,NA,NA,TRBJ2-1,CASSLEGSGNEQFF,TGTGCCAGCAGCTTAGAAGGCAGCGGCAATGAGCAGTTCTTC
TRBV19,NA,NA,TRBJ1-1,CASSEQRGTEAFF,TGTGCCAGTAGTGAACAGAGGGGGACTGAAGCTTTCTTT
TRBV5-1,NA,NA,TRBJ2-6,CASSEDAGANVLTF,TGCGCCAGCAGCGAGGATGCCGGGGCCAACGTCCTGACTTTC
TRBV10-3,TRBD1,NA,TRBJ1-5,CAISSGTGNQPQHF,TGTGCCATCAGTTCCGGGACAGGCAATCAGCCCCAGCATTTT
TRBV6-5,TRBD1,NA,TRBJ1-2,CASSSDRDRVPYGYTF,TGTGCCAGCAGTTCGGACCGGGACAGGGTTCCCTATGGCTACACCTTC
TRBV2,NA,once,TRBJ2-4,CASRTTGRGNIQYF,TGTGCCAGCAGGACAACAGGGCGCGGAAACATTCAGTACTTC
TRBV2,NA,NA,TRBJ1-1,CASSSPTAGHLNTEAFF,TGTGCCAGCAGTTCGCCGACGGCAGGGCATCTGAACACTGAAGCTTTCTTT
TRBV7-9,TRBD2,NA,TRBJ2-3,CASSSRGTSGDFFTQYF,TGTGCCAGCAGCTCCAGAGGGACTAGCGGAGACTTTTTTACCCAGTATTTT
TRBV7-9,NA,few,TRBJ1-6,CASSLSGGANPGPLHF,TGTGCCAGCAGCTTATCGGGGGGCGCCAACCCGGGGCCCCTCCACTTT
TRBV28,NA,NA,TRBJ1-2,CASRQREWGYTF,TGTGCCAGTCGACAGAGGGAGTGGGGCTACACCTTC
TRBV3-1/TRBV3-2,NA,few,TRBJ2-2,CASSKGAGELFF,TGTGCCAGCAGCAAAGGGGCCGGGGAGCTGTTTTTT
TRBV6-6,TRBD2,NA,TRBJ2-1,CASSYGSGRSSDEQFF,TGTGCCAGCAGTTACGGTAGCGGGAGGTCATCAGATGAGCAGTTCTTC
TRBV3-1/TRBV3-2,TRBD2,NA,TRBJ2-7,CASSPLAGVSYEQYF,TGTGCCAGCAGCCCCCTAGCGGGAGTCAGCTACGAGCAGTACTTC
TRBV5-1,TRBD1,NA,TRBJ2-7,CASSLSKSRTGDRYEQYF,TGCGCCAGCAGCTTATCAAAAAGCAGGACAGGGGATAGGTACGAGCAGTACTTC
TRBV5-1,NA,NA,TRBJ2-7,CGSSFTGEDGEQYF,TGCGGCAGCAGTTTTACGGGGGAGGATGGCGAGCAGTACTTC
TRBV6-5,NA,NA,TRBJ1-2,CASSYRGAGDYGYTF,TGTGCCAGCAGTTACCGGGGGGCGGGGGACTATGGCTACACCTTC
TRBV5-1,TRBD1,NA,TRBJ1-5,CASSLDSGGVQPQHF,TGCGCCAGCAGCTTGGACTCAGGGGGCGTTCAGCCCCAGCATTTT
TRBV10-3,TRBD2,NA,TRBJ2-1,CAISESNLQTSGKMSYNEQFF,TGTGCCATCAGTGAGTCGAATCTTCAGACTAGCGGGAAAATGTCCTACAATGAGCAGTTCTTC
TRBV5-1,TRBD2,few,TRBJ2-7,CASSRSGTSGDFYEQYF,TGCGCCAGCAGCCGGTCCGGGACTAGCGGGGATTTTTACGAGCAGTACTTC
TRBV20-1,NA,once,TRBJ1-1,CSASRDMNTEAFF,TGCAGTGCTAGTAGGGACATGAACACTGAAGCTTTCTTT
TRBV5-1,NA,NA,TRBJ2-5,CASSPSLGGQYF,TGCGCCAGCAGCCCCTCGTTGGGGGGCCAGTACTTC
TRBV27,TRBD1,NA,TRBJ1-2,CASKADRGPLDYGYTF,TGTGCCAGCAAAGCCGACAGGGGGCCACTTGACTATGGCTACACCTTC
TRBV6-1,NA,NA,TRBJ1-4,CASSDGPGTNEKLFF,TGTGCCAGCAGTGACGGTCCGGGGACTAATGAAAAACTGTTTTTT
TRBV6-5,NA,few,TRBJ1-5,CASNPGGTLEQPQHF,TGTGCCAGCAACCCGGGCGGGACGTTAGAACAGCCCCAGCATTTT
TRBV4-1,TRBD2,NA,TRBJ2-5,CASSLTGTSGGPEETQYF,TGCGCCAGCAGCCTAACTGGGACTAGCGGGGGACCTGAAGAGACCCAGTACTTC
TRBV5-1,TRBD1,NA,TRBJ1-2,CASSTPGQGDYGYTF,TGCGCCAGCAGCACACCGGGACAGGGAGACTATGGCTACACCTTC
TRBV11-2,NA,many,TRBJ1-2,CASSSTLGGTNYGYTF,TGTGCCAGCAGCTCAACCTTGGGGGGGACAAACTATGGCTACACCTTC
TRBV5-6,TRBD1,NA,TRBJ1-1,CASNNDGGTGFITEAFF,TGTGCCAGCAACAACGACGGGGGGACAGGCTTTATCACTGAAGCTTTCTTT